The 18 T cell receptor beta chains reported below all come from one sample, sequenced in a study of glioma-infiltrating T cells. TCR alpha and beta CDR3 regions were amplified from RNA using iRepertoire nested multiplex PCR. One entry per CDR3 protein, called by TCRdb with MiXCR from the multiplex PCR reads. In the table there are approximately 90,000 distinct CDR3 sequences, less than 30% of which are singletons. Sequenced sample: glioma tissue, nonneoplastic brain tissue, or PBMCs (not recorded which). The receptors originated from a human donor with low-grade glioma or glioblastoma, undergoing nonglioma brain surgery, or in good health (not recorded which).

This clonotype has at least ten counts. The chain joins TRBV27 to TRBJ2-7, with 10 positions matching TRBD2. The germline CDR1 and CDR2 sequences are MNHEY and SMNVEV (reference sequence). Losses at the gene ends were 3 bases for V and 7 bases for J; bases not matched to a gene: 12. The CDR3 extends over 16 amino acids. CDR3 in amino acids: CASSFLQASGRLEQYF. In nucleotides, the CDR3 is TGTGCCAGCAGTTTCCTACAGGCTAGCGGGAGATTGGAGCAGTACTTC.

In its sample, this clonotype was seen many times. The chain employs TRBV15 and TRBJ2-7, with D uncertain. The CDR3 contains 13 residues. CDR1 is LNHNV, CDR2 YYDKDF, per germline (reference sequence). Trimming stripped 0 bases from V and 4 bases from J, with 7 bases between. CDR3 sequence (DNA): TGTGCCACCAGCAGAGATAAAGGGTACGAGCAGTACTTC. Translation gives CATSRDKGYEQYF.

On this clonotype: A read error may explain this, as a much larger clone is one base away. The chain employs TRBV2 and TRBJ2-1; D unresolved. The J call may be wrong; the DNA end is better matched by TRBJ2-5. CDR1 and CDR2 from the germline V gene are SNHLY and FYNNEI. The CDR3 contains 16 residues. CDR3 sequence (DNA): TGTGCCAGCAGTTGGTCCTACACCCTAGACCAAGAGACCCAGTACTTC. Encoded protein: CASSWSYTLDQETQYF.

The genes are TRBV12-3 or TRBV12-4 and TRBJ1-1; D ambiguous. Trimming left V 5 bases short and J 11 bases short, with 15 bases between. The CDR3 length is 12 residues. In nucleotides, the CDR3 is TGTGCCAGCAGTCTCCAGCCCGCACGGGCTTTCTTT. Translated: CASSLQPARAFF.

The DNA of the CDR3 is TGTGCCAGCTTCCGGGACCGGGTAAACACCATATATTTT. It codes for CASFRDRVNTIYF. V and J are TRBV2 and TRBJ1-3; D possibly corresponds to TRBD1 (5 bases). Trimming took 8 bases from V and 6 from J, leaving 14 bases between them. The germline gives CDR1 SNHLY, CDR2 FYNNEI. This CDR3 contains 13 residues. Supplemented by reference TRBV2 and TRBJ1-3, the full variable domain reads EPEVTQTPSHQVTQMGQEVILRCVPISNHLYFYWYRQILGQKVEFLVSFYNNEISEKSEIFDDQFSVERPDGSNFTLKIRSTKLEDSAMYFCASFRDRVNTIYFGEGSWLTVV.

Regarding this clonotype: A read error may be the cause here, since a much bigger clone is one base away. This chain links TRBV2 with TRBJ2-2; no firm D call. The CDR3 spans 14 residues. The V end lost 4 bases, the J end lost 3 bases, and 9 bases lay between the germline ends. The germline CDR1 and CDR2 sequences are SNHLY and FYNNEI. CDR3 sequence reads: CASSGFIYTGELFF. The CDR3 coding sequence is TGTGCCAGCAGTGGGTTTATCTACACCGGGGAGCTGTTTTTT.

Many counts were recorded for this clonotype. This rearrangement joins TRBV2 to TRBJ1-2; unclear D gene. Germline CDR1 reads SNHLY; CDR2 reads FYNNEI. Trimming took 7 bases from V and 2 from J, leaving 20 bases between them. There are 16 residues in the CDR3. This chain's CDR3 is CASKFEGGQLNYGYTF. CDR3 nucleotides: TGTGCCAGCAAGTTTGAGGGAGGGCAACTAAACTATGGCTACACCTTC.

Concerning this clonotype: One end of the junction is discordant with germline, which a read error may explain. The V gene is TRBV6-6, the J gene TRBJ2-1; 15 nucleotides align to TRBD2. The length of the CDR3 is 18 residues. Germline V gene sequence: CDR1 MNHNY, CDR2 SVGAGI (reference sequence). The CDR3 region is CATSDRTSGRGEYNEQFF. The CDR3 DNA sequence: TGTGCCACCAGTGATAGGACTAGCGGGAGGGGGGAGTACAATGAGCAGTTCTTC.

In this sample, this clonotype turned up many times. The CDR3 sequence is CASSLGHRGEQFF. CDR3 bases: TGTGCCAGCAGCTTAGGACACAGAGGTGAGCAGTTCTTC. The rearrangement joins TRBV7-2 to TRBJ2-1, with D unclear. Per germline, CDR1 SGHTA and CDR2 FQGNSA. Trimming took off 1 base at V and 9 bases at J, with 10 bases between the two ends. The CDR3 runs to 13 residues.

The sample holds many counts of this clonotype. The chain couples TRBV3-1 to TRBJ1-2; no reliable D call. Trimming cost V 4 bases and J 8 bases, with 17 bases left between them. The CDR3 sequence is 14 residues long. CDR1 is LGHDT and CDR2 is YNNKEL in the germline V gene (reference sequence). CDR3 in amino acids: CASSLSAAPSGYTF. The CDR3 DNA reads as TGTGCCAGCAGCCTCTCCGCGGCCCCTAGCGGCTACACCTTC. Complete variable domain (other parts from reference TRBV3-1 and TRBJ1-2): DTAVSQTPKYLVTQMGNDKSIKCEQNLGHDTMYWYKQDSKKFLKIMFSYNNKELIINETVPNRFSPKSPDKAHLNLHINSLELGDSAVYFCASSLSAAPSGYTFGSGTRLTVV.

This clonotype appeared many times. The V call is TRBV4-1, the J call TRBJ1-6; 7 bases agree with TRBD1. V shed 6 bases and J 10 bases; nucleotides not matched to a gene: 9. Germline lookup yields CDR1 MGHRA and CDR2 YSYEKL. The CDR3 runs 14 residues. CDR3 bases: TGCGCCAGCAGACAACAGGGGTCAAGGTCACCCCTCCACTTT. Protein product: CASRQQGSRSPLHF.

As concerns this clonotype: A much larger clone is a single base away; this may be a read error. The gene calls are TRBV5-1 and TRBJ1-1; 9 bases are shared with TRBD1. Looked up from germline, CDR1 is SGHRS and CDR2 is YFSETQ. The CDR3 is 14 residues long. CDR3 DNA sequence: TGCGCCGGCAGCTGGGGGACAGGGAGGGGTCAAGCTTTCTTT. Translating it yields CAGSWGTGRGQAFF.

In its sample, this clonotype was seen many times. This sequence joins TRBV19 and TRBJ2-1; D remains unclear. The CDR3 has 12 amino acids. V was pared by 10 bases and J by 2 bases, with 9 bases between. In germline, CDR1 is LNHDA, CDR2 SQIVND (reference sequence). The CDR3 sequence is CATAKTYNEQFF. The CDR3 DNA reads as TGTGCCACAGCGAAAACCTACAATGAGCAGTTCTTC.

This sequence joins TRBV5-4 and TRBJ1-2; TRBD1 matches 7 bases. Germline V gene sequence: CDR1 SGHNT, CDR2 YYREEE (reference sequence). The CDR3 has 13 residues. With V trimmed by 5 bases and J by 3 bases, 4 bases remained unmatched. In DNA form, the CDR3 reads TGTGCCAGCAGACCCGACAGGGACTATGGCTACACCTTC. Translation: CASRPDRDYGYTF.

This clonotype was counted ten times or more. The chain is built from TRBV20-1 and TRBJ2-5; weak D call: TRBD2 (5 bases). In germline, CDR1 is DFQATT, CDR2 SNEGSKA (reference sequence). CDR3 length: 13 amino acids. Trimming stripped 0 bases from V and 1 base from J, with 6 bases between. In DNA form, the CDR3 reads TGCAGTGCTAGAGAAACTAGCCAAGAGACCCAGTACTTC. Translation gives CSARETSQETQYF.

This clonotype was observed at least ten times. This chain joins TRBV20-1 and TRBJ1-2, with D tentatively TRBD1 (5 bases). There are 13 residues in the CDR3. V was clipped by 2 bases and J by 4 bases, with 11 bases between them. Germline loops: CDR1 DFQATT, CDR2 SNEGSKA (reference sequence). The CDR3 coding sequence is TGCAGTGCTAGAATCGACAGAATCTATGGCTACACCTTC. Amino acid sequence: CSARIDRIYGYTF.

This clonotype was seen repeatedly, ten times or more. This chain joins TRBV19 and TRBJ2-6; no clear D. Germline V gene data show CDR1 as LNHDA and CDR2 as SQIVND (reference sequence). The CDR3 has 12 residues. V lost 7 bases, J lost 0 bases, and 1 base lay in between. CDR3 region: CASNSGANVLTF. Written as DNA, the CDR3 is TGTGCCAGTAACTCTGGGGCCAACGTCCTGACTTTC.

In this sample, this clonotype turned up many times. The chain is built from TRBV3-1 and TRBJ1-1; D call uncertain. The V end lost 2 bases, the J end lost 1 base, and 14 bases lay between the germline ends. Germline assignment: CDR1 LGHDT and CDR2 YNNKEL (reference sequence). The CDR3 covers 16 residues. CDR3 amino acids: CASSQRSAGKNTEAFF. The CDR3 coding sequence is TGTGCCAGCAGCCAAAGGTCAGCGGGAAAGAACACTGAAGCTTTCTTT. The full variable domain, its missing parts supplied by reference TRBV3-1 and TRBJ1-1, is DTAVSQTPKYLVTQMGNDKSIKCEQNLGHDTMYWYKQDSKKFLKIMFSYNNKELIINETVPNRFSPKSPDKAHLNLHINSLELGDSAVYFCASSQRSAGKNTEAFFGQGTRLTVV.